Below, 15 T cell receptor beta chains from the same sample are listed, as sequenced in a study of OX40 agonist ivuxolimab in advanced cancers. Method: immunoSEQ multiplex PCR; TCRdb's copy keeps in-frame clones and lacks some. The sample yields under 80,000 clones, roughly 82% seen once. The sample was CD4+ or CD8+ T cells sorted from blood, taken in a trial of the OX40 agonist ivuxolimab. The receptors come from an adult with an advanced solid tumor such as melanoma, head and neck, liver or kidney cancer.

The chain combines TRBV11-2 with TRBJ2-1; 10 bases match TRBD2. Germline trimming cut 5 bases from V and 7 bases from J; bases unmatched to any gene: 11. Germline V gives CDR1 SGHAT, CDR2 FQNNGV. This CDR3 is built from 16 residues. CDR3 bases: TGTGCCAGCAGCCCAACCGAGCGGGGGGGCTCAAATGAGCAGTTCTTC. Encoded protein: CASSPTERGGSNEQFF. Variable domain in full (rest from reference TRBV11-2 and TRBJ2-1): EAGVAQSPRYKIIEKRQSVAFWCNPISGHATLYWYQQILGQGPKLLIQFQNNGVVDDSQLPKDRFSAERLKGVDSTLKIQPAKLEDSAVYLCASSPTERGGSNEQFFGPGTRLTVL.

The chain combines TRBV5-4 with TRBJ1-1; 8 bases are shared with TRBD1. V lost 4 bases and J lost 1; bases outside the gene matches: 12. CDR3 size: 17 residues. Per the germline V gene, CDR1 is SGHNT and CDR2 is YYREEE (reference sequence). The CDR3 reads CASSPQGVEGWNTEAFF. The DNA of the CDR3 is TGTGCCAGCAGCCCACAGGGGGTTGAAGGGTGGAACACTGAAGCTTTCTTT.

This clone showed up just a few times. The chain carries TRBV5-5 and TRBJ1-2; D gene uncertain. Germline V gene sequence: CDR1 SGHKS, CDR2 YYEKEE (reference sequence). Trimming left V 0 bases short and J 5 bases short, with 5 bases between. The CDR3 extends over 12 amino acids. CDR3: CASSLAGYGYTF. CDR3 nucleotide sequence: TGTGCCAGCAGCTTGGCAGGTTATGGCTACACCTTC.

The CDR3 here is CASLPRDSAYEQYF. The CDR3 DNA follows: TGCGCCAGCCTCCCCCGGGACAGCGCCTACGAGCAGTACTTC. This sequence joins TRBV10-2 and TRBJ2-7; 7 nucleotides align to TRBD1. Germline V CDR1 and CDR2: WSHSY, SAAADI. This CDR3 is built from 14 residues. The ends lost 8 bases at V and 2 bases at J; junction bases unmatched: 9.

CDR3 nucleotides: TGCGCCAGCAGCTTGAGTATCCGCGCCTACGAGCAGTACTTC. It specifies CASSLSIRAYEQYF. The rearrangement links TRBV5-1 to TRBJ2-7; D is ambiguous. This CDR3 is built from 14 residues. Looked up from germline, CDR1 is SGHRS and CDR2 is YFSETQ. The V end lost 1 base, the J end lost 2 bases, and 10 bases lay between the germline ends.

The chain has TRBV7-8 and TRBJ2-5; D is possibly TRBD2 (5 bases). This CDR3 has 12 amino acids. CDR1 and CDR2 (germline): SGHVS, FQNEAQ. With 8 bases removed from V and 5 bases from J, the gap between germline ends came to 12 bases. CDR3 protein: CASERGAETQYF. The DNA of the CDR3 is TGTGCCAGCGAACGGGGTGCGGAGACCCAGTACTTC.

The chain carries TRBV2 and TRBJ1-5; D is uncertain. The germline V and J ends were trimmed by 5 bases and 8 bases, with 13 bases remaining between them. This CDR3 is built from 13 residues. CDR1 SNHLY and CDR2 FYNNEI come from the germline V gene. Here the CDR3 reads CASSQNGNEPQHF. CDR3 coding DNA: TGTGCCAGCAGTCAGAATGGGAACGAGCCCCAGCATTTT.

The rearrangement joins TRBV2 to TRBJ1-5, with TRBD1 identical over 12 bases. The germline V gene encodes CDR1 SNHLY and CDR2 FYNNEI. CDR3 length: 12 residues. Trimming removed 5 bases from V and 12 bases from J; junction bases left unmatched: 2. The CDR3, as DNA: TGTGCCAGCAGTCGGGACAGGGGGCACCAGCATTTT. Its translation is CASSRDRGHQHF. Based on the CDR3 plus reference TRBV2 and TRBJ1-5, the full variable domain is EPEVTQTPSHQVTQMGQEVILRCVPISNHLYFYWYRQILGQKVEFLVSFYNNEISEKSEIFDDQFSVERPDGSNFTLKIRSTKLEDSAMYFCASSRDRGHQHFGDGTRLSIL.

This clone was picked up one time. The rearrangement joins TRBV20-1 to TRBJ2-3; D is uncertain. Per the germline V gene, CDR1 is DFQATT and CDR2 is SNEGSKA (reference sequence). The V end lost 6 bases, the J end lost 6 bases, and 10 bases lay between the germline ends. The CDR3 sequence is 11 residues long. Here the CDR3 reads CSAAEQDTQYF. The DNA of the CDR3 is TGCAGTGCCGCAGAGCAGGATACGCAGTATTTT.

The chain joins TRBV11-3 to TRBJ2-2; no clear D. The CDR3 extends over 14 amino acids. From germline, CDR1 is SGHNT and CDR2 YENEEA. Trimming shortened V by 3 bases and J by 1 base, and 6 bases separated the two germline ends. CDR3: CASSFQWNTGELFF. The CDR3 DNA sequence: TGTGCCAGCAGCTTTCAGTGGAACACCGGGGAGCTGTTTTTT. Supplemented by reference TRBV11-3 and TRBJ2-2, the full variable domain reads EAGVVQSPRYKIIEKKQPVAFWCNPISGHNTLYWYLQNLGQGPELLIRYENEEAVDDSQLPKDRFSAERLKGVDSTLKIQPAELGDSAVYLCASSFQWNTGELFFGEGSRLTVL.

The chain's CDR3 is CASSPWTSGYNEQFF. CDR3 nucleotide sequence: TGTGCCAGCAGCCCGTGGACTAGCGGTTACAATGAGCAGTTCTTC. The gene calls are TRBV7-2 and TRBJ2-1; TRBD2 matches at 10 bases. Germline V lookup: CDR1 SGHTA, CDR2 FQGNSA. The trim removed 5 bases at V and 4 bases at J, leaving 5 bases unmatched. This CDR3 region has 15 residues.

The J gene is TRBJ2-3, the V gene TRBV7-2; unclear D gene. Trimming removed 8 bases from V and 1 base from J, with 7 bases in between. The V gene's germline CDR1 is SGHTA and CDR2 FQGNSA. The CDR3 is 12 amino acids. CDR3 amino acids: CASEAGTDTQYF. The CDR3 DNA reads TGTGCCAGCGAGGCAGGCACAGATACGCAGTATTTT.

The chain carries TRBV7-7 and TRBJ1-6; 9 nucleotides align to TRBD1. The CDR3 runs 15 residues. From germline, CDR1 is SSHAT and CDR2 FNYEAQ (reference sequence). V lost 4 bases to trimming and J lost 6 bases; unmatched junction nucleotides: 4. The CDR3 DNA reads TGTGCCAGCAGCTCGGGACAGGGAGCTAATTCACCCCTCCACTTT. Its protein is CASSSGQGANSPLHF.

This chain connects TRBV6-5 to TRBJ2-1; 8 bases are a match to TRBD1. Germline trimming cut 0 bases from V and 4 bases from J; bases unmatched to any gene: 5. CDR1 and CDR2 (germline): MNHEY, SVGAGI. The CDR3 covers 16 residues. The DNA for the CDR3 is TGTGCCAGCAGTTACTCGTTCGGGACAGGTTACAATGAGCAGTTCTTC. This gives the protein CASSYSFGTGYNEQFF.

The rearrangement uses TRBV9 and TRBJ1-1; D remains unclear. CDR3 length: 13 residues. Trimming removed 2 bases at V and 0 bases at J, with 5 bases between. Germline V gives CDR1 SGDLS, CDR2 YYNGEE. In nucleotides, the CDR3 is TGTGCCAGCAGCGTTTCATTGAACACTGAAGCTTTCTTT. It codes for CASSVSLNTEAFF.